This TCR beta chain was recovered during a study of monozygotic twins with cystic fibrosis. Data came from immunoSEQ multiplex PCR; TCRdb stores just in-frame clones and leaves some out. The data contain 35,000 or so clones, 84% of them singletons. The J segment lost 6 bases and the V segment lost 0 bases, leaving 11 bases of the junction unmatched. CDR3 length equals 17 residues. Germline loops: CDR1 SGHDT, CDR2 YYEEEE. Sequenced: blood. This receptor was identified in a girl aged 2-10 years with cystic fibrosis. V usage is TRBV5-6 and J usage is TRBJ2-3; 9 positions agree with TRBD2. The CDR3 is CASSLGRGAGGPDTQYF. For the CDR3, the DNA is TGTGCCAGCAGCTTGGGGAGAGGAGCGGGGGGTCCGGATACGCAGTATTTT.